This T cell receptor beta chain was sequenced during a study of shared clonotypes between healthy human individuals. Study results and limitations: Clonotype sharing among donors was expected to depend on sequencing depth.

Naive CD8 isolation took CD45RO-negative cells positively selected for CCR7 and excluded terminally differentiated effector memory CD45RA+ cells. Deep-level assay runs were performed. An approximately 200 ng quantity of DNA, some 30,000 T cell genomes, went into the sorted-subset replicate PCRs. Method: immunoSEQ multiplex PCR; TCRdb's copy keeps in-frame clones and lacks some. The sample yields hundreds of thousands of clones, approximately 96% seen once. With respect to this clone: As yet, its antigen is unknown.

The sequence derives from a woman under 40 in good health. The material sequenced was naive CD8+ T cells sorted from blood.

The CDR3: CASSLAREGDQPQHF. The CDR3 nucleotides read TGTGCCAGCAGTTTGGCTCGGGAAGGGGACCAGCCCCAGCATTTT. This rearrangement joins TRBV28 to TRBJ1-5; possibly TRBD1 for D (5 bases). Trimming cost V 3 bases and J 7 bases, with 16 bases left between them. CDR1 MDHEN and CDR2 SYDVKM come from the germline V gene. The CDR3 has 15 amino acids.